The source of this T cell receptor (beta chain) is a study of chemoradiotherapy in HPV16-positive cancers. Study conclusions and caveats: During treatment, candidate HPV-specific clones and E7-related motifs expanded in tumor. The functional HPV-specific definition rests on just two HPV16-positive patients.

Repertoires were sampled repeatedly during chemoradiotherapy. Germline V gives CDR1 LNHDA, CDR2 SQIVND (reference sequence). V shed 1 base and J 4 bases; nucleotides not matched to a gene: 4. This CDR3 region has 15 residues. Worth noting for this clone: Its specificity is not known.

Method: immunoSEQ multiplex PCR; TCRdb's copy keeps in-frame clones and lacks some. The top ten hold about 2.4% of the sample, which has 20,000 to 25,000 clones, around 87% seen once. The origin of this receptor is a human donor with HPV-associated anogenital cancer. This specimen was blood, taken from a patient who underwent chemoradiotherapy. This sequence joins TRBV19 and TRBJ2-3; 8 positions agree with TRBD2. CDR3 sequence (DNA): TGTGCCAGTAGTATAGCAGCGGGGGCCTCAGATACGCAGTATTTT. Amino acid sequence: CASSIAAGASDTQYF. Combining the CDR3 with reference TRBV19 and TRBJ2-3 gives the whole variable domain DGGITQSPKYLFRKEGQNVTLSCEQNLNHDAMYWYRQDPGQGLRLIYYSQIVNDFQKGDIAEGYSVSREKKESFPLTVTSAQKNPTAFYLCASSIAAGASDTQYFGPGTRLTVL.